Sequencing of this TCR beta chain was carried out in a study of OX40 agonist ivuxolimab in advanced cancers. Blood specimens came from baseline, cycle 4 day 1, and cycle 7 day 1. The CDR3 sequence is 14 residues long. Germline assignment: CDR1 SGHRS and CDR2 YFSETQ. V was pared by 4 bases and J by 3 bases, with 13 bases between. TCRdb's copy holds only in-frame clones and misses some; the assay was immunoSEQ multiplex PCR. This sample has 60,000 to 75,000 clones; 87% occur once, and the top ten carry around 5.2%. The chain has TRBV5-1 and TRBJ1-1; no reliable D call. This sample comprised CD4+ or CD8+ T cells sorted from blood, obtained in a trial of the OX40 agonist ivuxolimab. The sequence was collected from an adult with an advanced solid tumor such as melanoma, head and neck, liver or kidney cancer. CDR3 region: CASSPTPDHTEAFF. The CDR3 region has the DNA TGCGCCAGCAGCCCCACTCCAGACCACACTGAAGCTTTCTTT.